This TCR beta chain was observed in a study of OX40 agonist ivuxolimab in advanced cancers. Notes on the research overall: Ivuxolimab, which targeted the costimulatory receptor OX40 (CD134), was an agonistic, fully human IgG2 monoclonal antibody. Three dose-escalation patients achieved partial responses, one with hepatocellular carcinoma and two with cutaneous melanoma. A male proportion of approximately 83% and a mean age of approximately 60 years, ranging from roughly 23 to 80, were recorded for the dose-escalation cohort. The monotherapy dose-escalation portion (N of about 50 patients) of the phase I ivuxolimab trial is reported in the paper. Peripheral TCRbeta sequencing was intended to test whether TCR sequence diversity was altered and clonal T-cell expansion was caused by ivuxolimab. Prior anti-PD-1, anti-PD-L1 or anti-CTLA-4 therapy was permitted, and approximately 42% of dose-escalation patients had received checkpoint inhibitors. Of the approximately 50 dose-escalation patients, hepatocellular carcinoma was present in about 19, melanoma in around 15, renal cell carcinoma in 9 and head and neck cancer in 9. Intravenous ivuxolimab was administered to patients every 2 weeks at six dose levels: 0.01, 0.1, 0.3, 1.5, 3 and 10 mg/kg. Study-wide conclusions, independent of this receptor: Antigen specificity was not determined for the clonally expanded peripheral T cells. Clonal expansion of both CD4+ and CD8+ blood T cells was observed from baseline to week 6 at doses 0.1 to 3.0 mg/kg. In partial responders in the 0.1-3.0 mg/kg groups, normalized peripheral clonal expansion was found to be among the lowest, especially among CD8+ T cells. On average, CD8+ T cells showed more expanded clones than CD4+ T cells after ivuxolimab. Low levels of normalized T-cell clonal expansion were also seen in some patients who did not respond.

Patients with autoimmune disease history or receiving systemic immunosuppression were excluded from the trial. Peripheral blood for TCR sequencing was collected from all dose cohorts at baseline, on cycle 4 day 1, and on cycle 7 day 1. Samples were obtained from an open-label, multicenter, first-in-human phase I dose-escalation trial of ivuxolimab. The trial enrolled adults with locally advanced or metastatic head and neck squamous cell, hepatocellular, melanoma or renal cell carcinoma. CD4+ and CD8+ T cells were sorted separately from peripheral blood before TCR sequencing. Genomic DNA was isolated from the sorted cells so that the TCRbeta CDR3 region could be sequenced. The immunoSEQ Assay was used for sequencing of TCRbeta CDR3 regions. TCRdb obtained this table from immuneACCESS and retained in-frame rearrangements with V and J assigned. These tables miss some clones; where compared with another copy, unresolved V genes account for less than half of the shortfall, and the remainder is unexplained. This sample is represented by some 16,000 clones; 82% of them were singletons. Of the sample, under 2.5% falls within the top ten clones.

Comment on this clone: There is no known antigen for this receptor. The sample holds no much larger clone one base away, and base qualities are not on file.

The germline V gene provides CDR1 SGHDT and CDR2 YYEEEE. V and J lose 0 bases and 11 bases, and a span of 12 bases separates them. The CDR3 runs 13 residues from the cysteine to the phenylalanine. Of the read, only the CDR3 DNA is kept; its 39 bases are in frame from base 1. The V gene is TRBV5-6 and the J gene is TRBJ1-3; the D gene remains uncertain. This specimen was CD4+ or CD8+ T cells sorted from blood, taken in a trial of the OX40 agonist ivuxolimab. This clonotype originated in an adult with an advanced solid tumor such as melanoma, head and neck, liver or kidney cancer. The CDR3 region: CASSLAGTGAIYF. In nucleotides, the sequence is TGTGCCAGCAGCTTGGCAGGTACGGGCGCCATATATTTT.